This T cell receptor beta chain came from a study of shared clonotypes between healthy human individuals. Study-wide background: Per donor, three plates held CD4 naive cells, three held CD4 memory, two held CD8 naive and one held CD8 memory.

V lost 0 bases, J lost 0 bases, and 10 bases lay in between. Germline CDR1 is SGDLS and CDR2 is YYNGEE. The CDR3 is 17 residues long. Naive CD8 cells lacked CD45RO and underwent positive selection for CCR7, leaving out terminally differentiated effector memory CD45RA+ cells. Every contributor of samples was a Caucasian grown-up residing in Nashville, Tennessee. TCRdb's table, derived via immunoSEQ multiplex PCR, lists solely in-frame clones and lacks some. The sample contains millions of clones, approximately 95% of which appear only once. This TCR was sampled from a young man in good health. The sample comprised naive CD8+ T cells sorted from blood. The J gene is TRBJ1-6, the V gene TRBV9; D is unclear. The CDR3 spells CASSVGGESSYNSPLHF. The CDR3 DNA sequence: TGTGCCAGCAGCGTAGGGGGAGAGAGCTCCTATAATTCACCCCTCCACTTT.